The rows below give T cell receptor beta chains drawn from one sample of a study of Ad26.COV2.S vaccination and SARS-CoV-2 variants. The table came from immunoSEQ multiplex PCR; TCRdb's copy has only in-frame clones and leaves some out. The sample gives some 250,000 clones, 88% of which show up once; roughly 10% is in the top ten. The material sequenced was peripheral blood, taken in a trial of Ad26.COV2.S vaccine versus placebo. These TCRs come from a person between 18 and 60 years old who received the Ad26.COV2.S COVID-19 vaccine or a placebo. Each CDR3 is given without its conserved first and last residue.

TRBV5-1	ASSPRLAGVKAQETQY
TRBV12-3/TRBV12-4	ASSPRADQPQH
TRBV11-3	ASSSQMASGRYTGELF
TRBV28	ASSLWTSGGANEQY
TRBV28	ASSLGGAGYT
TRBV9	ASSADTYEQY
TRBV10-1	ASSELRASGLVSTDTQY
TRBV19	ASSPGRPTAPLH
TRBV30	AWSVLGAGANVLT
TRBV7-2	ASSGRTSVQYTQY
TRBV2	ASAPPMETQY